Listed here are 29 T cell receptor beta chains from one sample, sequenced in a study of T-cell reconstitution after alpha-beta-depleted transplantation in children. TCRbeta library preparation incorporated unique molecular identifiers. TCRdb fed the PCR reads into MiXCR, producing one record per CDR3 protein. Of approximately 220,000 distinct CDR3 sequences detected, approximately 17% appear once; the ten largest clones hold about 45%. The sequencing here drew on PBMCs, mostly from graft donor cells, taken 360 days after TCRalphabeta/CD19-depleted stem cell transplant. These receptors all stem from a male patient aged 2-15 years who had a stem cell transplant for acute lymphoblastic leukemia, so the T cells may come from the graft donor.

V gene TRBV29-1 combines with J gene TRBJ2-2; weak D call: TRBD2 (5 bases). Per the germline V gene, CDR1 is SQVTM and CDR2 is ANQGSEA. V was shortened by 2 bases and J by 8 bases, with 15 bases between the two germline ends. This CDR3 has 14 amino acids. CDR3 sequence reads: CSVEREPVGGELFF. CDR3 sequence (DNA): TGCAGCGTTGAAAGGGAGCCAGTGGGTGGGGAGCTGTTTTTT.

The V and J genes are TRBV30 and TRBJ2-7, with D unresolved. Per the germline V gene, CDR1 is GTSNPN and CDR2 is SVGIG (reference sequence). The CDR3 runs 13 residues. V shed 5 bases and J shed 0 bases, with 11 bases lying between them. CDR3: CAWDSLNSYEQYF. Written as DNA, the CDR3 is TGTGCCTGGGACTCCCTCAACTCCTACGAGCAGTACTTC.

Only a few counts were recorded for this clonotype. V is TRBV29-1 and J is TRBJ2-7; TRBD2 agrees at 7 bases. J gave up 3 bases and V 3 bases, and 5 bases lay outside the gene matches. CDR3 length: 13 amino acids. CDR1 and CDR2 from the germline V gene are SQVTM and ANQGSEA. Here the CDR3 DNA reads TGCAGCGTTGACGGGGCGGGAGACTACGAGCAGTACTTC. Amino acid sequence: CSVDGAGDYEQYF.

The sample holds many counts of this clonotype. The chain recombines TRBV15 with TRBJ2-7; a weak D match, TRBD2 (6 bases). Germline V lookup: CDR1 LNHNV, CDR2 YYDKDF (reference sequence). The ends were cut back, 0 bases at V and 6 bases at J, with 12 bases in the middle. This CDR3 region has 14 residues. The CDR3 DNA reads TGTGCCACCAGCAGAGATGGTTCCGGGGGCGAGCAGTACTTC. This encodes CATSRDGSGGEQYF.

The chain recombines TRBV7-9 with TRBJ1-5; tentative D call: TRBD1 (5 bases). Germline V gene lookup returns CDR1 SEHNR and CDR2 FQNEAQ (reference sequence). CDR3 size: 15 residues. Trimming cost V 4 bases and J 2 bases, with 12 bases left between them. Here the CDR3 reads CASSSPRDGNQPQHF. CDR3 DNA: TGTGCCAGCAGCTCCCCCCGGGACGGCAATCAGCCCCAGCATTTT. The full variable domain, its missing parts supplied by reference TRBV7-9 and TRBJ1-5, is DTGVSQNPRHKITKRGQNVTFRCDPISEHNRLYWYRQTLGQGPEFLTYFQNEAQLEKSRLLSDRFSAERPKGSFSTLEIQRTEQGDSAMYLCASSSPRDGNQPQHFGDGTRLSIL.

The V and J genes are TRBV27 and TRBJ2-4; D not resolved. The CDR3 is 17 amino acids. Per germline, CDR1 MNHEY and CDR2 SMNVEV (reference sequence). Trimming left V 2 bases short and J 1 base short, with 15 bases between. The CDR3: CASSLRLELGAKNIQYF. CDR3 sequence (DNA): TGTGCCAGCAGTTTACGCCTAGAGCTAGGCGCCAAAAACATTCAGTACTTC.

The gene calls are TRBV4-3 and TRBJ2-7; 9 bases map to TRBD2. This CDR3 is built from 16 residues. CDR1 LGHNA and CDR2 YSLEER come from the germline V gene. V lost 4 bases, J lost 1 base, and 8 bases stayed unmatched. Written as DNA, the CDR3 is TGCGCCAGCAGCCTGGGCGGGGGGGCCGCGTCCTACGAGCAGTACTTC. This encodes CASSLGGGAASYEQYF.

V is TRBV6-2 or TRBV6-3 and J is TRBJ1-1; D not certain. The CDR3 has 12 amino acids. V dropped 6 bases and J dropped 4 bases, with 9 bases sitting between them. Germline lookup yields CDR1 MNHEY and CDR2 SVGEGT. The CDR3 here is CASRGGLTEAFF. CDR3 DNA sequence: TGTGCCAGCAGAGGCGGGCTCACTGAAGCTTTCTTT.

This clonotype was recorded at least ten times. The chain links TRBV29-1 to TRBJ2-3; D is uncertain. Trimming took off 1 base at V and 5 bases at J, with 4 bases between the two ends. From germline, CDR1 is SQVTM and CDR2 ANQGSEA. The CDR3 totals 11 residues. CDR3 coding DNA: TGCAGCGTTGAAGGTGTAGATACGCAGTATTTT. It yields the protein CSVEGVDTQYF.

The chain is built from TRBV12-3 or TRBV12-4 and TRBJ1-3; TRBD1 is a possible D gene (6 bases). The V end lost 2 bases, the J end lost 7 bases, and 15 bases lay between the germline ends. The CDR3 has 15 residues. CDR3 region: CASSLQLGQGNTIYF. CDR3 in DNA: TGTGCCAGCAGTTTACAACTGGGCCAGGGGAACACCATATATTTT.

The CDR3: CASSPSGGAYEQYF. The CDR3 DNA follows: TGTGCCAGCAGTCCGTCCGGGGGTGCCTACGAGCAGTACTTC. This sequence joins TRBV27 and TRBJ2-7; D is perhaps TRBD2 (6 bases). CDR3 length: 14 amino acids. CDR1 and CDR2 from the germline V gene are MNHEY and SMNVEV (reference sequence). The V end was cut by 5 bases, the J end by 2 bases, with 13 bases between.

This clonotype was detected only a few times. The V and J genes are TRBV9 and TRBJ2-3; no reliable D call. CDR1 SGDLS and CDR2 YYNGEE come from the germline V gene. The CDR3 spans 15 residues. Trimming stripped 2 bases from V and 2 bases from J, with 12 bases between. The CDR3 sequence is CASSVEQLPTDTQYF. CDR3 DNA: TGTGCCAGCAGCGTTGAGCAGTTACCCACAGATACGCAGTATTTT.

This clonotype was seen repeatedly, ten times or more. The chain employs TRBV4-2 and TRBJ2-1; the D is unclear. With 0 bases removed from V and 3 bases from J, the gap between germline ends came to 3 bases. CDR3 length: 13 residues. The germline V gene has CDR1 LGHNA and CDR2 YNFKEQ. CDR3 sequence: CASSQDSYNEQFF. The CDR3 DNA follows: TGTGCCAGCAGCCAAGACAGCTACAATGAGCAGTTCTTC.

The rearrangement uses TRBV25-1 and TRBJ1-5; no clear D. The CDR3 length is 14 residues. The ends were cut back, 0 bases at V and 4 bases at J, with 7 bases in the middle. The germline V gene encodes CDR1 MGHDK and CDR2 SYGVNS. CDR3 amino acids: CASSEYGLNQPQHF. The CDR3 bases are TGTGCCAGCAGTGAATATGGGTTAAATCAGCCCCAGCATTTT.

The gene calls are TRBV5-1 and TRBJ2-1; 7 positions agree with TRBD1. This CDR3 contains 16 residues. Germline CDR1 reads SGHRS; CDR2 reads YFSETQ. V lost 0 bases and J lost 1; bases outside the gene matches: 4. The CDR3 here is CASSLGSGGSYNEQFF. The CDR3 DNA reads TGCGCCAGCAGCTTGGGGTCAGGGGGTTCCTACAATGAGCAGTTCTTC.

This clonotype was detected a few times. The J gene is TRBJ1-1, the V gene TRBV10-3; 9 bases are a match to TRBD1. The V gene end was trimmed by 6 bases and the J gene end by 1 base; junction bases not matched to a gene: 3. Germline V lookup: CDR1 ENHRY, CDR2 SYGVKD. This CDR3 has 14 residues. CDR3 in amino acids: CAISRQGGNTEAFF. The CDR3 DNA is TGTGCCATCAGCCGACAGGGGGGGAACACTGAAGCTTTCTTT.

This chain joins TRBV20-1 and TRBJ2-1; D not resolved. Germline CDR1 reads DFQATT; CDR2 reads SNEGSKA (reference sequence). Trimming removed 6 bases from V and 5 bases from J, with 20 bases in between. The CDR3 runs 15 residues. The CDR3 DNA reads TGCAGTGCCCATAACTTGGGGTCCCAGGACAATGAGCAGTTCTTC. This codes for CSAHNLGSQDNEQFF.

This clonotype has a count of ten or more. The DNA of the CDR3 is TGCGCCAGCAGAGACAGGACTGGGGCCAACGTCCTGACTTTC. As protein: CASRDRTGANVLTF. V gene TRBV5-1 combines with J gene TRBJ2-6, with D perhaps matching TRBD1 (6 bases). This CDR3 region has 14 residues. CDR1 is SGHRS and CDR2 is YFSETQ in the germline V gene. Trimming took off 5 bases at V and 2 bases at J, with 8 bases between the two ends.

The rearrangement uses TRBV12-3 or TRBV12-4 and TRBJ2-3; TRBD1 aligns across 9 bases. The junction had 19 bases not matched to a gene; V was cut back by 8 bases and J by 4 bases. The CDR3 has 18 residues. In DNA form, the CDR3 reads TGTGCCAGCTCGCGGCCTAGGACAGGGGTCAGTGGGGCAGATACGCAGTATTTT. Amino acid sequence: CASSRPRTGVSGADTQYF.

This clonotype was seen repeatedly, ten times or more. This chain uses TRBV10-3 with TRBJ2-5; weak D call: TRBD2 (5 bases). The CDR3 has 17 residues. Germline V gene sequence: CDR1 ENHRY, CDR2 SYGVKD. Trimming pared 2 bases from V and 1 base from J, leaving 17 bases between. The CDR3 bases are TGTGCCATCAGTGAGACCCTCGGGGTGCGGGCCCAAGAGACCCAGTACTTC. As protein: CAISETLGVRAQETQYF.

This CDR3 is CASRGGEQFF. The CDR3 DNA is TGTGCCAGCAGGGGGGGGGAGCAGTTCTTC. The genes are TRBV12-3 or TRBV12-4 and TRBJ2-1, with 7 bases identical to TRBD2. After removal of 6 bases from V and 10 bases from J, the junction contained 0 bases not matched to a gene. This CDR3 is built from 10 residues.

This clonotype showed up just a few times. This sequence joins TRBV14 and TRBJ2-1; D is possibly TRBD1 (6 bases). This CDR3 comprises 13 residues. V was cut by 3 bases and J by 6 bases, with 9 bases left in between. CDR1 and CDR2 from the germline V gene are SGHDN and FVKESK. CDR3 region: CASSHGGSNEQFF. DNA for the CDR3: TGTGCCAGCAGCCATGGGGGCAGCAATGAGCAGTTCTTC. The full variable domain, completed using reference TRBV14 and TRBJ2-1, is EAGVTQFPSHSVIEKGQTVTLRCDPISGHDNLYWYRRVMGKEIKFLLHFVKESKQDESGMPNNRFLAERTGGTYSTLKVQPAELEDSGVYFCASSHGGSNEQFFGPGTRLTVL.

In this sample, this clonotype turned up a few times. The J gene is TRBJ1-1, the V gene TRBV29-1, with D maybe TRBD1 (6 bases). V was shortened by 4 bases and J by 1 base, with 10 bases between the two germline ends. CDR3 length: 13 amino acids. The germline CDR1 and CDR2 sequences are SQVTM and ANQGSEA. CDR3 amino acids: CSVVGRGNTEAFF. CDR3 bases: TGCAGCGTTGTTGGCAGGGGGAACACTGAAGCTTTCTTT.

There are many counts of this clonotype. V and J are TRBV6-2 or TRBV6-3 and TRBJ2-7; a weak D match, TRBD1 (5 bases). The CDR3 sequence is 13 residues long. V was shortened by 0 bases and J by 2 bases, with 5 bases between the two germline ends. Germline assignment: CDR1 MNHEY and CDR2 SVGEGT. The DNA of the CDR3 is TGTGCCAGCAGTTACTCGACAGCCTACGAGCAGTACTTC. Encoded protein: CASSYSTAYEQYF.

This chain uses TRBV10-3 with TRBJ2-2; 7 positions agree with TRBD2. The CDR3 consists of 17 residues. With 6 bases clipped from V and 1 base from J, the junction kept 11 bases outside the gene matches. From germline, CDR1 is ENHRY and CDR2 SYGVKD. The CDR3 sequence is CAIRGVGWEGNTGELFF. DNA for the CDR3: TGTGCCATCAGGGGCGTCGGCTGGGAGGGGAACACCGGGGAGCTGTTTTTT.

V gene TRBV7-2 combines with J gene TRBJ2-5; TRBD2 aligns across 9 bases. Germline V gives CDR1 SGHTA, CDR2 FQGNSA. This CDR3 is 16 amino acids long. V was clipped by 4 bases and J by 5 bases; unmatched bases: 11. The DNA for the CDR3 is TGTGCCAGCAGCTCTCGACTAGCGGCCAAAACGGAGACCCAGTACTTC. Residues: CASSSRLAAKTETQYF.

This clonotype was counted only a few times. The rearrangement links TRBV5-1 to TRBJ2-6; D perhaps matches TRBD1 (5 bases). CDR3 length equals 16 residues. Germline V gene lookup returns CDR1 SGHRS and CDR2 YFSETQ. The V and J ends lost 0 bases and 0 bases respectively, with 7 bases between them. CDR3 in amino acids: CASSLADISGANVLTF. CDR3 bases: TGCGCCAGCAGCTTGGCGGACATCTCTGGGGCCAACGTCCTGACTTTC. The variable domain in full, with the rest retrieved from reference TRBV5-1 and TRBJ2-6, is KAGVTQTPRYLIKTRGQQVTLSCSPISGHRSVSWYQQTPGQGLQFLFEYFSETQRNKGNFPGRFSGRQFSNSRSEMNVSTLELGDSALYLCASSLADISGANVLTFGAGSRLTVL.

The V gene is TRBV7-2, the J gene TRBJ1-1; TRBD1 matches 7 bases. The CDR3 runs to 17 residues. Germline V gives CDR1 SGHTA, CDR2 FQGNSA. V gave up 2 bases and J gave up 1 base; unmatched junction bases: 10. The chain's CDR3 is CASSLRSARQGNTEAFF. The DNA for the CDR3 is TGTGCCAGCAGCTTACGCTCCGCCCGACAGGGGAACACTGAAGCTTTCTTT.

The rearrangement joins TRBV27 to TRBJ2-7; 8 bases are shared with TRBD1. The germline gives CDR1 MNHEY, CDR2 SMNVEV (reference sequence). The length of the CDR3 is 15 residues. With V trimmed by 7 bases and J by 0 bases, 8 bases remained unmatched. The CDR3 here is CASKTRGQVSYEQYF. In nucleotides, the CDR3 is TGTGCCAGCAAAACCCGGGGACAGGTCTCCTACGAGCAGTACTTC.